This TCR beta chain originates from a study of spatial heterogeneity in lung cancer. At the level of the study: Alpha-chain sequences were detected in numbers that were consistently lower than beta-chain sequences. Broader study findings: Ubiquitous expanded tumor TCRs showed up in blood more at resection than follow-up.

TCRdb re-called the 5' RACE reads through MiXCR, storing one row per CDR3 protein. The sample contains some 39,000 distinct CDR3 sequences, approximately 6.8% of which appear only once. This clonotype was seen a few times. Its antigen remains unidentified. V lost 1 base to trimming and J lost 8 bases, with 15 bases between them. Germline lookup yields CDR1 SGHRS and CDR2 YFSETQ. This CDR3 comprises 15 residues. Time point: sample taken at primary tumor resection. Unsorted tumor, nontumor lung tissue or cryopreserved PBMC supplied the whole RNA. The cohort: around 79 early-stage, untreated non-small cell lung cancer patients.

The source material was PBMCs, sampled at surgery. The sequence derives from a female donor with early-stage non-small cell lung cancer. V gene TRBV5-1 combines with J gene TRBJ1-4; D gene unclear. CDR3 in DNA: TGCGCCAGCAGCTTGCACGTGGACCGGAGGGAAAAACTGTTTTTT. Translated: CASSLHVDRREKLFF.